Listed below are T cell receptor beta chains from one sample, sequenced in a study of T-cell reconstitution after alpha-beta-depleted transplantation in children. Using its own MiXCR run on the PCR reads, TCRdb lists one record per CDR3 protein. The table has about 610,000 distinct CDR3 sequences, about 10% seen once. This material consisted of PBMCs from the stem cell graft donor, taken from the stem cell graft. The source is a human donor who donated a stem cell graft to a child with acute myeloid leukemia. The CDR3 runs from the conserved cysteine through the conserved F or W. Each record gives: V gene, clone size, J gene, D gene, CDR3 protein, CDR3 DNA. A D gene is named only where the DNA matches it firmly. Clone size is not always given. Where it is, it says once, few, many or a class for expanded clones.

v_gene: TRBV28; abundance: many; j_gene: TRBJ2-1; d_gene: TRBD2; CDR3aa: CASSPPGTTQFF; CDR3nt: TGTGCCAGCAGTCCGCCTGGGACTACGCAGTTCTTC
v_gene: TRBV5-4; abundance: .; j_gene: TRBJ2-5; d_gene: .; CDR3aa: CASSLRSVPGETQYF; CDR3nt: TGTGCCAGCAGCTTGAGGTCCGTCCCCGGGGAGACCCAGTACTTC
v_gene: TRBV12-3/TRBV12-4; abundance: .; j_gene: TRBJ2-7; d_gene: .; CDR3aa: CASSFSTQGAYEQYF; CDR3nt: TGTGCCAGCAGTTTTAGCACGCAAGGTGCCTACGAGCAGTACTTC
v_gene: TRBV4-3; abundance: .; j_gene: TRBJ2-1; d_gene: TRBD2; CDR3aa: CASSQGSGGSYNEQFF; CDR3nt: TGCGCCAGCAGCCAAGGGTCGGGAGGGAGCTACAATGAGCAGTTCTTC
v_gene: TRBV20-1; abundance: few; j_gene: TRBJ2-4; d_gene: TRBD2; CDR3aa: CSAPHSGINIQYF; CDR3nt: TGCAGTGCTCCTCATAGCGGGATAAACATTCAGTACTTC
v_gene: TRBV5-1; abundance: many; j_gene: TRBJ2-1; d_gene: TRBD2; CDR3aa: CASSHPGLAGFF; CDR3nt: TGCGCCAGCAGCCATCCGGGACTAGCTGGATTCTTC
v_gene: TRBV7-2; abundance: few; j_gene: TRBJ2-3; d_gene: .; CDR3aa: CASSLGGTPTDTQYF; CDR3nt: TGTGCCAGCAGCTTAGGCGGGACCCCCACAGATACGCAGTATTTT
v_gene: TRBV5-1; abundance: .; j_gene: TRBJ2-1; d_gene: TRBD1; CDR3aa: CASSLGTGCLYNEQFF; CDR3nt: TGCGCCAGCAGCTTGGGGACAGGGTGCCTATACAATGAGCAGTTCTTC
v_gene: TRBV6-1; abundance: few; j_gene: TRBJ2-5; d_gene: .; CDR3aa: CASSVKGGETQYF; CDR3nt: TGTGCCAGCAGCGTAAAGGGCGGAGAGACCCAGTACTTC
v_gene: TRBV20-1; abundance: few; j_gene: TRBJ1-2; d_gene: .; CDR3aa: CSASGGKGGYTF; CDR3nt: TGCAGTGCTAGTGGAGGGAAGGGTGGCTACACCTTC
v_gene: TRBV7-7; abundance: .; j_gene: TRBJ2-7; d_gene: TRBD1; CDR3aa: CASSQGTGGGYEQYF; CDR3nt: TGTGCTAGCAGCCAAGGGACAGGCGGAGGCTACGAGCAGTACTTC
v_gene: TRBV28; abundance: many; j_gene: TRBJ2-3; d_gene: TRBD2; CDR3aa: CASSLVPRLAGYRTDTQYF; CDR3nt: TGTGCCAGCAGTTTAGTCCCCCGACTAGCGGGATATCGGACAGATACGCAGTATTTT
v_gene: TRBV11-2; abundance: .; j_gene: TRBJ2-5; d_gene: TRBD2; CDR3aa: CASSFLGLADQETQYF; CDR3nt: TGTGCCAGCAGCTTCTTGGGACTAGCGGACCAAGAGACCCAGTACTTC
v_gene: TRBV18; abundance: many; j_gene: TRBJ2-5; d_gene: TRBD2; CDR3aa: CASSPVGLLQETQYF; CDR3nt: TGTGCCAGCTCACCGGTGGGACTACTCCAAGAGACCCAGTACTTC
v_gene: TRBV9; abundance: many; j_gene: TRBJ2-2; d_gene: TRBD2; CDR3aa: CASSHGTSGTGELFF; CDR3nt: TGTGCCAGCAGCCATGGCACTAGCGGGACCGGGGAGCTGTTTTTT
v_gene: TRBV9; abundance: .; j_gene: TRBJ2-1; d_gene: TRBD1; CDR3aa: CASSPFWGGQGNEQFF; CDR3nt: TGTGCCAGCAGCCCATTTTGGGGGGGACAGGGCAATGAGCAGTTCTTC
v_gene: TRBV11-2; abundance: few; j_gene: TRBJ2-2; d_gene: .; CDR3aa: CASSRLPTGELFF; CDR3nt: TGTGCCAGCAGCCGACTACCCACCGGGGAGCTGTTTTTT
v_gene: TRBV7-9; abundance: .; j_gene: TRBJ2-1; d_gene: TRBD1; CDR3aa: CASSPYRGRSYNEQFF; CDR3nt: TGTGCCAGCAGCCCGTACAGGGGTCGGTCCTACAATGAGCAGTTCTTC
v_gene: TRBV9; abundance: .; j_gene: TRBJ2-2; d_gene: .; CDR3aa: CASSVVPGDTGELFF; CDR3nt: TGTGCCAGCAGCGTAGTTCCAGGGGACACCGGGGAGCTGTTTTTT
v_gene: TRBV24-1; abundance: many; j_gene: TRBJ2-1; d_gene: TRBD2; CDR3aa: CATSDDGLAGEFF; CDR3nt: TGTGCCACCAGTGACGATGGACTAGCGGGAGAGTTCTTC
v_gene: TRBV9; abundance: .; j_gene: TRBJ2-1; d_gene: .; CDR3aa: CASSVMSTSYNEQFF; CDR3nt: TGTGCCAGCAGCGTGATGTCTACTTCCTACAATGAGCAGTTCTTC
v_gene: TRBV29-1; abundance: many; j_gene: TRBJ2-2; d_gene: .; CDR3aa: CSVNLDSTGELFF; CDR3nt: TGCAGCGTTAACTTGGACAGCACCGGGGAGCTGTTTTTT
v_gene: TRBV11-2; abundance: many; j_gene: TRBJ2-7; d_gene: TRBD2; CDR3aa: CASSSRPPTSGNSYEQYF; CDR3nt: TGTGCCAGCAGCTCCCGGCCCCCGACTAGCGGGAATTCCTACGAGCAGTACTTC
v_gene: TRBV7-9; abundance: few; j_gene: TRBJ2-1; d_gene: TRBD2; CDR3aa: CTAGAYNEQFF; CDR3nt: TGTACCGCGGGGGCCTACAATGAGCAGTTCTTC
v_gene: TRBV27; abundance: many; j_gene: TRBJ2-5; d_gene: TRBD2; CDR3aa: CASSQGLAGVETQYF; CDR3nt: TGTGCCAGCAGTCAGGGACTAGCGGGAGTTGAGACCCAGTACTTC
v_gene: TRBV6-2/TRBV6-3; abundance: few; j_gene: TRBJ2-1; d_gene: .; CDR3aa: CASSYLAPELDNEQFF; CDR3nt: TGTGCCAGCAGTTACTTGGCCCCCGAGCTCGACAATGAGCAGTTCTTC
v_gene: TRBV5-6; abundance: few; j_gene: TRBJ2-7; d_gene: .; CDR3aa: CASSHGGGYGTIYEQYF; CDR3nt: TGTGCCAGCAGCCACGGGGGCGGATATGGTACGATCTACGAGCAGTACTTC
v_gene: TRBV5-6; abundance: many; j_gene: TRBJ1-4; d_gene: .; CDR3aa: CASRLGRSNEKLFF; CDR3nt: TGTGCCAGCAGACTCGGGAGGTCTAATGAAAAACTGTTTTTT
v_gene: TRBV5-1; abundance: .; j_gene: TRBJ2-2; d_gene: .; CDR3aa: CASSLGSTGELFF; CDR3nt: TGCGCCAGCAGCTTGGGCTCTACCGGGGAGCTGTTTTTT
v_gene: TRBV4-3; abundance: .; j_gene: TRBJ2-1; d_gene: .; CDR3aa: CASSQDRGLDEQFF; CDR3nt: TGCGCCAGCAGCCAAGATCGGGGGTTAGATGAGCAGTTCTTC
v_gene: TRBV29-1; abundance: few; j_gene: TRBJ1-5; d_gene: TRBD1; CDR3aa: CSVGQGVMMPQHF; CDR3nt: TGCAGCGTTGGACAGGGGGTTATGATGCCCCAGCATTTT
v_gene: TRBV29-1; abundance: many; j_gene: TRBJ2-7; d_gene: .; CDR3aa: CSVFGNEQYF; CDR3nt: TGCAGCGTGTTCGGAAACGAGCAGTACTTC
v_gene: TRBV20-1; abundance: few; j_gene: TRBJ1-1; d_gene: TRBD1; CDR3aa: CSARSTGRAFF; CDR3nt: TGCAGTGCTAGATCGACAGGGAGGGCTTTCTTT
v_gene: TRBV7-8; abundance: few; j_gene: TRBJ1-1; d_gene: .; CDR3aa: CASSLGGPAFF; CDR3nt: TGTGCCAGCAGCTTAGGAGGTCCAGCTTTCTTT
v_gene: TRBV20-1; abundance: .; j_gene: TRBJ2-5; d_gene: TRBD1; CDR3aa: CSAQTGGETQYF; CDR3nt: TGCAGTGCCCAAACAGGGGGGGAGACCCAGTACTTC
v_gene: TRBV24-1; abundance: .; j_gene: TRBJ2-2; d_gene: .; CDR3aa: CATSDLHGTGELFF; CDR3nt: TGTGCCACCAGTGATTTGCATGGCACCGGGGAGCTGTTTTTT
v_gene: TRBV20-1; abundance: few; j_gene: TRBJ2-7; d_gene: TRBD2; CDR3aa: CSANRRLAGGWYEQYF; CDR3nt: TGCAGTGCTAACCGGCGACTAGCGGGAGGTTGGTACGAGCAGTACTTC